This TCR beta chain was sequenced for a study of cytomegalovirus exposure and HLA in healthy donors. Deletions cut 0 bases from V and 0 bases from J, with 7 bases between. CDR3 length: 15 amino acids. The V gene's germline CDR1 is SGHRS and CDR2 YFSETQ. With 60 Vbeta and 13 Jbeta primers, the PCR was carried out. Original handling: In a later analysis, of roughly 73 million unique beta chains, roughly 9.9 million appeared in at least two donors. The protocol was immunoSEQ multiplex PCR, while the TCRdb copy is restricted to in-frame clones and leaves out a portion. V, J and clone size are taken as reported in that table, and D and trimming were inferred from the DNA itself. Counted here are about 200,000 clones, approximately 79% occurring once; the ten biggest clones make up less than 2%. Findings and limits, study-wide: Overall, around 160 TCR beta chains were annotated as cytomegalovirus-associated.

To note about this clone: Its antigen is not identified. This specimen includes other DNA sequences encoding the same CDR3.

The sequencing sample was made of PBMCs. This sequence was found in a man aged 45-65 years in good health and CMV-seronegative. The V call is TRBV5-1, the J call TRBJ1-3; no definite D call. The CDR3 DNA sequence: TGCGCCAGCAGCTTGGACGGGTCCTCTGGAAACACCATATATTTT. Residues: CASSLDGSSGNTIYF. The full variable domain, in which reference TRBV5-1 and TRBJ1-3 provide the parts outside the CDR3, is KAGVTQTPRYLIKTRGQQVTLSCSPISGHRSVSWYQQTPGQGLQFLFEYFSETQRNKGNFPGRFSGRQFSNSRSEMNVSTLELGDSALYLCASSLDGSSGNTIYFGEGSWLTVV.